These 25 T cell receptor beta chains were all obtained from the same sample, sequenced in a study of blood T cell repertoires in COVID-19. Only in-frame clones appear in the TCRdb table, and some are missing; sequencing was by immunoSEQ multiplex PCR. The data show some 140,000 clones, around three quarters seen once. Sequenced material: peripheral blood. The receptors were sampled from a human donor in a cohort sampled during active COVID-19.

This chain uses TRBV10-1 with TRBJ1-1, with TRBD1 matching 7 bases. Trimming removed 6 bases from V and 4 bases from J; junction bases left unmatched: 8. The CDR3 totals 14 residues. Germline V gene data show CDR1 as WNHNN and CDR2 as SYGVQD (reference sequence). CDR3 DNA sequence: TGCGCCAGCAGAGCCCGGGACAGCGCCACTGAAGCTTTCTTT. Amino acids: CASRARDSATEAFF.

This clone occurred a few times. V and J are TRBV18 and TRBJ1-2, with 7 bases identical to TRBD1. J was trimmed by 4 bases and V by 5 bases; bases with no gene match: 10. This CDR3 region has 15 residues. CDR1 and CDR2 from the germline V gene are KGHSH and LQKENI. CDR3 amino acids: CASSARQGGSYGYTF. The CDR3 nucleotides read TGTGCCAGCTCAGCTCGACAGGGCGGATCCTATGGCTACACCTTC.

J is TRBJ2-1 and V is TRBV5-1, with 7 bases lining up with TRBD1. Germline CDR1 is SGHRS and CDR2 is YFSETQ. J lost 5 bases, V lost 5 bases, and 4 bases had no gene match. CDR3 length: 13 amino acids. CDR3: CASRWQGDNEQFF. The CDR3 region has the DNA TGCGCCAGCAGGTGGCAGGGGGACAATGAGCAGTTCTTC.

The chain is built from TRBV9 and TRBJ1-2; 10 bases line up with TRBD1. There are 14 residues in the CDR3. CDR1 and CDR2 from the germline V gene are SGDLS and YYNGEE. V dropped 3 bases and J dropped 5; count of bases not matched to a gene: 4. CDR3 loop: CASSETGGGYGYTF. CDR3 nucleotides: TGTGCCAGCAGCGAGACAGGGGGCGGTTATGGCTACACCTTC.

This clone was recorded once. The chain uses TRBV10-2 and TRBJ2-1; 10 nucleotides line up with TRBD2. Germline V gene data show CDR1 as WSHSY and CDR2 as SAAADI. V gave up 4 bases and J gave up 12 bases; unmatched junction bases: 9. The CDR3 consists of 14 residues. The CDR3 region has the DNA TGCGCCAGCAGTGGACTAGCGGGTCTCGAGGGGCAGTTCTTC. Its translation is CASSGLAGLEGQFF.

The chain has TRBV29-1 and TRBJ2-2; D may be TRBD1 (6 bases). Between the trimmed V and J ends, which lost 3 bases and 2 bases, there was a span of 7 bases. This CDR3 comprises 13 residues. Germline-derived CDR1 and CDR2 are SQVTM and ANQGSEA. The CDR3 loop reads CSVEGHNTGELFF. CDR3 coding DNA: TGCAGCGTTGAGGGACACAACACCGGGGAGCTGTTTTTT.

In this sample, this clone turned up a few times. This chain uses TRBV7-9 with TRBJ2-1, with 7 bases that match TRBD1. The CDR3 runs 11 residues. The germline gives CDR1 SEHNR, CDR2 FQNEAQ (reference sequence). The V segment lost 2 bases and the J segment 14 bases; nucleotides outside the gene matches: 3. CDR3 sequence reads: CASSLRGPEFF. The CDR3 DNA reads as TGTGCCAGCAGCTTAAGGGGGCCGGAGTTCTTC.

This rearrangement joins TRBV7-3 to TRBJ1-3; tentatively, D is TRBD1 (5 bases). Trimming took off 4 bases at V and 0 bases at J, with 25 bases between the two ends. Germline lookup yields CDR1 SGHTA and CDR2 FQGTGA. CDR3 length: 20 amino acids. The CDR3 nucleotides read TGTGCCAGCAGCTCCCCAATTAGTGGGCGGGGGATTAGCTCTGGAAACACCATATATTTT. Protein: CASSSPISGRGISSGNTIYF.

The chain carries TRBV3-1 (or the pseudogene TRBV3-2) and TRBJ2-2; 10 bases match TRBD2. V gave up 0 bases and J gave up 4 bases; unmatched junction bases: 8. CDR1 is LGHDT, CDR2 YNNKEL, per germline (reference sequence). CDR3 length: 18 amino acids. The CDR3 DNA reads TGTGCCAGCAGCCAAGAGGGATTAGCGGGGGGCGGCACCGGGGAGCTGTTTTTT. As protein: CASSQEGLAGGGTGELFF.

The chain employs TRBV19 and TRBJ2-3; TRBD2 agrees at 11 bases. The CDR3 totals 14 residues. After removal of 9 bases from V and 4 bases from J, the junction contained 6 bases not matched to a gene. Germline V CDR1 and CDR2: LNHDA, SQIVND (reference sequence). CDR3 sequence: CASDSGGAPDTQYF. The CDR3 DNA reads TGTGCCAGCGATAGCGGGGGGGCTCCAGATACGCAGTATTTT. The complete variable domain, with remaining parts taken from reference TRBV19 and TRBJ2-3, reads DGGITQSPKYLFRKEGQNVTLSCEQNLNHDAMYWYRQDPGQGLRLIYYSQIVNDFQKGDIAEGYSVSREKKESFPLTVTSAQKNPTAFYLCASDSGGAPDTQYFGPGTRLTVL.

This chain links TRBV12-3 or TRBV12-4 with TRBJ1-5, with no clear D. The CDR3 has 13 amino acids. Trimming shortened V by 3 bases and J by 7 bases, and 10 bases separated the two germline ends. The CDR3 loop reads CASSFGRRQPQHF. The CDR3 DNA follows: TGTGCCAGCAGTTTTGGGAGGAGGCAGCCCCAGCATTTT.

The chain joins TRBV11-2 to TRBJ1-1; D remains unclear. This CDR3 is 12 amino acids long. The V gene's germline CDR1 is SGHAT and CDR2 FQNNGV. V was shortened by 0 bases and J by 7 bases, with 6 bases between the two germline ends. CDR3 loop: CASSLEGSEAFF. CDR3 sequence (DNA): TGTGCCAGCAGCTTAGAAGGGAGTGAAGCTTTCTTT.

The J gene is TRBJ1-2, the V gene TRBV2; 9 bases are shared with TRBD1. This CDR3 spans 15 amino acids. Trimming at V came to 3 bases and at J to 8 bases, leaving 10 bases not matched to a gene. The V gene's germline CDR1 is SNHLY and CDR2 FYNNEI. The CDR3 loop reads CASSESGQGRTGYTF. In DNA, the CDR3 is TGTGCCAGCAGTGAGTCTGGACAGGGGAGAACAGGCTACACCTTC. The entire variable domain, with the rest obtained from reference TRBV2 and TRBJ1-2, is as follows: EPEVTQTPSHQVTQMGQEVILRCVPISNHLYFYWYRQILGQKVEFLVSFYNNEISEKSEIFDDQFSVERPDGSNFTLKIRSTKLEDSAMYFCASSESGQGRTGYTFGSGTRLTVV.

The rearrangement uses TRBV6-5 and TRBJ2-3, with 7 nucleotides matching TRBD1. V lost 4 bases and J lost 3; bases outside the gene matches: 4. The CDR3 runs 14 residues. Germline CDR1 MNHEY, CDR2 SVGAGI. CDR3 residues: CASSLTGLTDTQYF. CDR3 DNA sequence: TGTGCCAGCAGTTTGACAGGGCTAACAGATACGCAGTATTTT.

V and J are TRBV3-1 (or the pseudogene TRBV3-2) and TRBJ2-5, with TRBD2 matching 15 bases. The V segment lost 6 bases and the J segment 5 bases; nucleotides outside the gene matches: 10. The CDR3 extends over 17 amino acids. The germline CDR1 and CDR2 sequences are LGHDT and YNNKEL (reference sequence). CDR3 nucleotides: TGTGCCAGCAGGGCACGCGGACTAGCGGGGGGGCGGGAGACCCAGTACTTC. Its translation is CASRARGLAGGRETQYF.

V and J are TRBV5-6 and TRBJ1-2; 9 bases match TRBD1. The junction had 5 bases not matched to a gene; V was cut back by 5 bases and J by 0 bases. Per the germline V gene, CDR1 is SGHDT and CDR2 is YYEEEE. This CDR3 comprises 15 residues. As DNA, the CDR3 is TGTGCCAGCAGTGGACAGGGGTCCGCTAACTATGGCTACACCTTC. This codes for CASSGQGSANYGYTF.

The CDR3 DNA reads TGTGCCAGCAGCAACCCGAGGGTTCATACGCAGTATTTT. It is translated as CASSNPRVHTQYF. The rearrangement links TRBV7-9 to TRBJ2-3; a weak D match, TRBD2 (5 bases). CDR1 is SEHNR, CDR2 FQNEAQ, per germline (reference sequence). V dropped 5 bases and J dropped 7 bases, with 13 bases sitting between them. The CDR3 loop spans 13 amino acids.

CDR3 DNA: TGTGCCAGCAGTTTGAAGGAGGGGTGGGGAGAGACCCAGTACTTC. Protein: CASSLKEGWGETQYF. The gene calls are TRBV27 and TRBJ2-5, with D tentatively TRBD2 (6 bases). Germline V CDR1 and CDR2: MNHEY, SMNVEV (reference sequence). Trimming removed 3 bases at V and 4 bases at J, with 15 bases between. CDR3 length: 15 amino acids.

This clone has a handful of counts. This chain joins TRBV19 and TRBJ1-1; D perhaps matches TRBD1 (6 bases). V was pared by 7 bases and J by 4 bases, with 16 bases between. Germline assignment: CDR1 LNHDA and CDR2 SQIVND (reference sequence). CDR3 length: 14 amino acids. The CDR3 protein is CASTRRGSGTEAFF. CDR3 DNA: TGTGCCAGTACGCGCAGGGGTTCGGGCACTGAAGCTTTCTTT. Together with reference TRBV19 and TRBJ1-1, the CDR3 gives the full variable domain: DGGITQSPKYLFRKEGQNVTLSCEQNLNHDAMYWYRQDPGQGLRLIYYSQIVNDFQKGDIAEGYSVSREKKESFPLTVTSAQKNPTAFYLCASTRRGSGTEAFFGQGTRLTVV.

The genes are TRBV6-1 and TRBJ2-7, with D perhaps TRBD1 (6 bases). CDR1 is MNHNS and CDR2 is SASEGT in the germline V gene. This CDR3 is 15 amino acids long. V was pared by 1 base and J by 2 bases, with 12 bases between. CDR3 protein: CASSEGPGETYEQYF. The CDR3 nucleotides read TGTGCCAGCAGTGAAGGGCCAGGGGAGACCTACGAGCAGTACTTC.

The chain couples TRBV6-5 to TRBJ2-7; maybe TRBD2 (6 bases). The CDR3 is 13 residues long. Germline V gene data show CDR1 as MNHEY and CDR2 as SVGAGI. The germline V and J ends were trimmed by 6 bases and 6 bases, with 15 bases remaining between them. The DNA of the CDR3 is TGTGCCAGCAGGGCCTGGTCCGGGGGCGAGCAGTACTTC. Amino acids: CASRAWSGGEQYF.

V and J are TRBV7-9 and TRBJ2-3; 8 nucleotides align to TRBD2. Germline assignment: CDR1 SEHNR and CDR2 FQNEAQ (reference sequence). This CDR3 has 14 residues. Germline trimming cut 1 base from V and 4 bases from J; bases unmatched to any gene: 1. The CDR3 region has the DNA TGTGCCAGCAGCTTAGGGACTAGCTCAGATACGCAGTATTTT. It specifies CASSLGTSSDTQYF. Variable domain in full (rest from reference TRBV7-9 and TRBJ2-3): DTGVSQNPRHKITKRGQNVTFRCDPISEHNRLYWYRQTLGQGPEFLTYFQNEAQLEKSRLLSDRFSAERPKGSFSTLEIQRTEQGDSAMYLCASSLGTSSDTQYFGPGTRLTVL.

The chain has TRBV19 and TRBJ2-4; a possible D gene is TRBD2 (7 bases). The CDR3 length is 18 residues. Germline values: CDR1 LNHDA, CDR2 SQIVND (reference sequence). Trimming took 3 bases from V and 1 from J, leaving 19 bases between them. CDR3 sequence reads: CASSILRGQGSAKNIQYF. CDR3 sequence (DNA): TGTGCCAGTAGTATTTTGCGGGGGCAAGGGAGTGCCAAAAACATTCAGTACTTC.

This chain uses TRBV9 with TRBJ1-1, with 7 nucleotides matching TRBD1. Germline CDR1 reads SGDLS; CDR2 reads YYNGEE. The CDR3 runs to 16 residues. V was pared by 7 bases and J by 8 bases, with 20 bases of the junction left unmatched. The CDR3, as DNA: TGTGCCAGCGAGATCTCCGGGACAGCTGGGGGGTTGGAAGCTTTCTTT. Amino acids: CASEISGTAGGLEAFF.

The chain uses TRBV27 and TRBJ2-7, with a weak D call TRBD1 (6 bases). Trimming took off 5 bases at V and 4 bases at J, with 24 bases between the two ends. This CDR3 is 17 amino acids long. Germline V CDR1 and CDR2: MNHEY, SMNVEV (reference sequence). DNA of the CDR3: TGTGCCAGCAGTATAAGAATACAGGGCGGTGGTGGTTACGAGCAGTACTTC. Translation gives CASSIRIQGGGGYEQYF.